This paragraph reports one T cell receptor (beta chain). In the original analysis: Nucleated cell number was recorded as an estimate derived from reference gene primer amplification. Sequencing used immunoSEQ multiplex PCR; TCRdb keeps in-frame clones, though not all of them. From that table come the V and J calls and clone size; the DNA was used to work out D and trimming. The sample lists some 58,000 clones; about 92% were seen once. These data come from a study of blood T cell repertoires in COVID-19. About the study: The samples span acute and convalescent COVID-19 from the United States, Italy and Spain. In each case, the material was cDNA or gDNA derived from T cells, B-cell-depleted T cells, or PBMCs.

The CDR3 has 12 amino acids. The germline V and J ends were trimmed by 5 bases and 2 bases, with 4 bases remaining between them. Germline V gives CDR1 SGHDN, CDR2 FVKESK. The source is a man aged 45-65 years with active COVID-19. The genes are TRBV14 and TRBJ1-3; D is unresolved. Sequenced: peripheral blood. For the CDR3, the DNA is TGTGCCAGCAGCTCGGCTGGAAACACCATATATTTT. Its protein is CASSSAGNTIYF.